This TCR beta chain was recovered during a study of cytomegalovirus exposure and HLA in healthy donors. This clone was seen more than once but under ten times. Antigen: not known. Overall study findings and caveats: The study had only CMV serostatus as immune exposure information. In all likelihood, a cluster of highly shared sequence variants was a sequencing artifact. While the bulk of TCR sequences proved rare, some public TCRs turned up in many donors.

From germline, CDR1 is SGHVS and CDR2 FQNEAQ. V shed 10 bases, J shed 7 bases, and the junction held 7 bases outside the gene matches. This CDR3 is 12 amino acids long. The PCR made use of 60 Vbeta and 13 Jbeta primers. Method: immunoSEQ multiplex PCR; TCRdb's copy keeps in-frame clones and lacks some. The sample records some 150,000 clones, around 79% being singletons. Despite likely unrecorded immune exposures, the donors were nominally healthy at the time of sampling. This clonotype was sampled from a man aged 40-55 years in good health and CMV-seronegative. Sequenced: PBMCs. J is TRBJ2-1 and V is TRBV7-8, with 7 bases aligning to TRBD1. The CDR3 region has the DNA TGTGCCACCGCATCAGGGGGAAATGAGCAGTTCTTC. Translation gives CATASGGNEQFF.